The entry below describes one T cell receptor beta chain. This sample is drawn from a study of Tregs in tolerant kidney transplant recipients. Unstimulated regulatory T cells (CD4+CD25+CD127-), CD4+CD25- non-regulatory cells, CD4 and CD8 cells were FACS-sorted from thawed PBMCs. The data were produced by immunoSEQ multiplex PCR, yet TCRdb's version contains in-frame clones alone and is incomplete. The sample includes some 69,000 clones, around 84% of them seen just once. From germline, CDR1 is GTSNPN and CDR2 SVGIG (reference sequence). The CDR3 spans 17 residues. Unmatched junction bases numbered 16, after V lost 8 bases and J lost 5 bases.

The sequencing input was CD4+ T cells from blood. This clonotype originated in a human donor in good health. This rearrangement joins TRBV30 to TRBJ2-2; 11 bases map to TRBD2. CDR3 nucleotides: TGTGCCCCACAGCAGATACTAGCGGGAGATGATACCGGGGAGCTGTTTTTT. It is translated as CAPQQILAGDDTGELFF.